The 18 T cell receptor beta chains in this list originate from one sample, sequenced in a study of blood T cell repertoires in COVID-19. Repertoires were generated with immunoSEQ multiplex PCR, while TCRdb's copy carries only in-frame clones and drops some. The table shows some 50,000 clones, with about 92% occurring only once. Sample: peripheral blood. These receptor sequences come from a man between 60 and 75 years old with COVID-19, enrolled during active disease.

CDR3 in amino acids: CASSLVGTSGNEQFF. CDR3 sequence (DNA): TGTGCCAGCAGCTTAGTAGGGACTAGCGGCAATGAGCAGTTCTTC. The rearrangement uses TRBV7-2 and TRBJ2-1, with TRBD2 matching over 11 bases. This CDR3 is built from 15 residues. V shed 1 base, J shed 6 bases, and the junction held 2 bases outside the gene matches. CDR1 is SGHTA, CDR2 FQGNSA, per germline.

V usage is TRBV18 and J usage is TRBJ1-2, with 8 nucleotides matching TRBD1. The CDR3 covers 15 residues. The junction had 5 bases not matched to a gene; V was cut back by 2 bases and J by 3 bases. Germline values: CDR1 KGHSH, CDR2 LQKENI. The CDR3 protein is CASSPKTGADYGYTF. Here the CDR3 DNA reads TGTGCCAGCTCACCAAAGACAGGGGCTGACTATGGCTACACCTTC.

The sample holds one count of this clone. The chain uses TRBV6-5 and TRBJ1-6; 8 bases are shared with TRBD1. This CDR3 has 13 amino acids. The germline CDR1 and CDR2 sequences are MNHEY and SVGAGI. V lost 7 bases and J lost 9; bases outside the gene matches: 5. CDR3 residues: CASTPQGGSPLHF. The CDR3 DNA reads TGTGCCAGCACTCCACAGGGGGGTTCACCCCTCCACTTT.

The gene calls are TRBV5-4 and TRBJ2-2; 7 bases match TRBD1. V was clipped by 3 bases and J by 3 bases; unmatched bases: 5. CDR1 SGHNT and CDR2 YYREEE come from the germline V gene (reference sequence). The CDR3 spans 15 residues. The CDR3 nucleotides are TGTGCCAGCAGCTCGACAGGGATAGACACCGGGGAGCTGTTTTTT. Its translation: CASSSTGIDTGELFF.

The chain recombines TRBV21-1 with TRBJ1-6; the table calls TRBD1, which could not be checked here. TRBV21-1 is shown as a pseudogene. The length of the CDR3 is 16 residues. The CDR3, as DNA: TGTGCCAGCACCGTAAATTGGACAGTATATAATTCACCCCTCCACTTT. Encoded protein: CASTVNWTVYNSPLHF.

This rearrangement joins TRBV9 to TRBJ1-3; TRBD1 is a possible D gene (5 bases). The length of the CDR3 is 13 residues. Germline values: CDR1 SGDLS, CDR2 YYNGEE. Deletions cut 5 bases from V and 2 bases from J, with 8 bases between. CDR3 protein: CASRGGTGNTIYF. CDR3 DNA sequence: TGTGCCAGCAGGGGGGGTACTGGAAACACCATATATTTT.

The genes are TRBV19 and TRBJ1-1; D is perhaps TRBD1 (6 bases). The CDR3 is 14 residues long. Trimming removed 5 bases from V and 4 bases from J, with 14 bases in between. Germline V gene lookup returns CDR1 LNHDA and CDR2 SQIVND (reference sequence). The CDR3 nucleotides are TGTGCCAGTAGTCTTCAGGGGACGGCCACTGAAGCTTTCTTT. This encodes CASSLQGTATEAFF.

In nucleotides, the CDR3 is TGTGCCAGCAGCGAGGAGGCCCTTAGGACTGAAGCTTTCTTT. It encodes CASSEEALRTEAFF. The chain joins TRBV4-2 to TRBJ1-1; D is unclear. Germline V lookup: CDR1 LGHNA, CDR2 YNFKEQ. V was trimmed by 5 bases and J by 5 bases, leaving 15 bases between them. CDR3 length equals 14 residues.

The V gene is TRBV18, the J gene TRBJ2-2, with D possibly TRBD1 on 6 matching bases. V was cut by 4 bases and J by 3 bases, with 12 bases left in between. The CDR3 extends over 15 amino acids. The germline gives CDR1 KGHSH, CDR2 LQKENI. The CDR3 DNA is TGTGCCAGCTCACTAAGAAACAGGGACACCGGGGAGCTGTTTTTT. Its protein is CASSLRNRDTGELFF.

This chain joins TRBV19 and TRBJ1-4; tentatively, D is TRBD1 (5 bases). Germline V CDR1 and CDR2: LNHDA, SQIVND (reference sequence). The length of the CDR3 is 14 residues. Trimming left V 6 bases short and J 8 bases short, with 16 bases between. CDR3 in amino acids: CASRHDSLPEKLFF. The DNA of the CDR3 is TGTGCCAGTAGACATGACAGCCTCCCCGAAAAACTGTTTTTT.

V is TRBV2 and J is TRBJ2-1; TRBD2 agrees at 11 bases. The CDR3 totals 15 residues. Germline V gene lookup returns CDR1 SNHLY and CDR2 FYNNEI. Trimming took 6 bases from V and 4 from J; bases not matched to a gene: 5. The CDR3 sequence: CASRPLAGGYNEQFF. The CDR3 coding sequence is TGTGCCAGCAGACCCCTAGCGGGGGGTTACAATGAGCAGTTCTTC.

The chain is built from TRBV7-9 and TRBJ1-2; 9 bases map to TRBD1. In germline, CDR1 is SEHNR, CDR2 FQNEAQ (reference sequence). J lost 3 bases, V lost 4 bases, and 9 bases had no gene match. This CDR3 has 16 residues. DNA for the CDR3: TGTGCCAGCAGCTCCGACCCGGGACAGGGTGACTATGGCTACACCTTC. Translated: CASSSDPGQGDYGYTF.

CDR3 coding DNA: TGTGCCAGCAGCCAATGGGACAGGGCTGAAGCTTTCTTT. Protein sequence: CASSQWDRAEAFF. The rearrangement uses TRBV3-1 (or the pseudogene TRBV3-2) and TRBJ1-1; 9 bases match TRBD1. Germline values: CDR1 LGHDT, CDR2 YNNKEL (reference sequence). V lost 2 bases, J lost 6 bases, and 1 base stayed unmatched. The CDR3 runs 13 residues.

In this sample, this clone turned up once. The V call is TRBV3-1 (or the pseudogene TRBV3-2), the J call TRBJ2-3; possibly TRBD2 for D (5 bases). With 1 base removed from V and 6 bases from J, the gap between germline ends came to 14 bases. The CDR3 runs to 15 residues. The germline gives CDR1 LGHDT, CDR2 YNNKEL (reference sequence). The CDR3, as DNA: TGTGCCAGCAGCCAAGGAGAGGGAACTCTCGATACGCAGTATTTT. Its protein product is CASSQGEGTLDTQYF.

In this sample, this clone turned up once. The rearrangement uses TRBV11-2 and TRBJ1-1; 8 bases agree with TRBD1. Germline CDR1 is SGHAT and CDR2 is FQNNGV. The CDR3 spans 16 residues. Trimming removed 5 bases from V and 2 bases from J; junction bases left unmatched: 10. The CDR3 DNA sequence: TGTGCCAGCAGCCGCACACTGGGACAGGCTAACACTGAAGCTTTCTTT. This encodes CASSRTLGQANTEAFF.

This chain joins TRBV3-1 (or the pseudogene TRBV3-2) and TRBJ1-2, with a tentative D call TRBD1 (5 bases). CDR1 is LGHDT, CDR2 YNNKEL, per germline (reference sequence). V lost 1 base, J lost 2 bases, and 11 bases lay in between. The CDR3 is 15 amino acids. CDR3 nucleotides: TGTGCCAGCAGCCAAGGACAAGGGGAAAACTATGGCTACACCTTC. It codes for CASSQGQGENYGYTF.

This clone was detected only a few times. The chain uses TRBV24-1 and TRBJ2-1, with D possibly matching TRBD2 (6 bases). The CDR3 is 12 residues long. CDR1 and CDR2 (germline): KGHDR, SFDVKD. The V end lost 5 bases, the J end lost 7 bases, and 8 bases lay between the germline ends. CDR3 sequence reads: CATSGRGNEQFF. CDR3 nucleotides: TGTGCCACCAGTGGCCGGGGGAATGAGCAGTTCTTC.

This chain connects TRBV7-9 to TRBJ1-5, with D possibly being TRBD1 (5 bases). Germline V gene sequence: CDR1 SEHNR, CDR2 FQNEAQ (reference sequence). Trimming removed 4 bases from V and 4 bases from J, with 5 bases in between. This CDR3 is 12 amino acids long. CDR3 residues: CASSSGNQPQHF. Here the CDR3 DNA reads TGTGCCAGCAGCTCAGGGAATCAGCCCCAGCATTTT. The whole variable domain, filled in from reference TRBV7-9 and TRBJ1-5, reads DTGVSQNPRHKITKRGQNVTFRCDPISEHNRLYWYRQTLGQGPEFLTYFQNEAQLEKSRLLSDRFSAERPKGSFSTLEIQRTEQGDSAMYLCASSSGNQPQHFGDGTRLSIL.